These 23 T cell receptor beta chains came from one sample sequenced in a study of beta chain features in type 1 diabetes. Study findings and constraints: Type 1 diabetes patients showed a moderate but significant shortening of TCRB CDR3s in all four CD4+ subsets.

The entirety of the isolated RNA underwent reverse transcription, so expressed TCRB transcripts were sequenced. TCRdb's table, derived via immunoSEQ multiplex PCR, lists solely in-frame clones and lacks some. Found here are tens of thousands of clones, under 50% of them singletons; the top ten hold around 1.5%. What these receptors recognize is not known. Sequencing input: Tregs from blood. The receptors were gathered from a man aged 30-40 years with type 1 diabetes.

The chain combines TRBV5-1 with TRBJ2-3; a possible D gene is TRBD2 (5 bases). The CDR3 length is 16 residues. The germline gives CDR1 SGHRS, CDR2 YFSETQ. V gave up 3 bases and J gave up 1 base, with 15 bases separating them. As DNA, the CDR3 is TGCGCCAGCAGCTCCGGGATTAGTAGGGGCACAGATACGCAGTATTTT. It encodes CASSSGISRGTDTQYF.

The J gene is TRBJ2-7, the V gene TRBV6-5; 12 positions agree with TRBD1. With V trimmed by 7 bases and J by 6 bases, 7 bases remained unmatched. Germline V gene lookup returns CDR1 MNHEY and CDR2 SVGAGI. This CDR3 contains 14 residues. The CDR3 spells CASTKGQGASEQYF. CDR3 in DNA: TGTGCCAGCACTAAGGGACAGGGGGCCAGCGAGCAGTACTTC.

Details on this clone: Other DNA sequences in the sample encode the same CDR3. The CDR3 here is CASSLLAGENEQFF. CDR3 sequence (DNA): TGCGCCAGCAGCCTCTTAGCGGGAGAAAATGAGCAGTTCTTC. The V gene is TRBV5-1, the J gene TRBJ2-1; 9 positions agree with TRBD2. Germline V gives CDR1 SGHRS, CDR2 YFSETQ. With 4 bases clipped from V and 7 bases from J, the junction kept 6 bases outside the gene matches. The length of the CDR3 is 14 residues.

The genes are TRBV7-2 and TRBJ2-5, with 8 bases lining up with TRBD1. This CDR3 is 15 amino acids long. The germline V gene encodes CDR1 SGHTA and CDR2 FQGNSA. Germline trimming cut 2 bases from V and 5 bases from J; bases unmatched to any gene: 7. CDR3 sequence (DNA): TGTGCCAGCAGCTTATGGGGACAGGCGGGGGAGACCCAGTACTTC. It encodes CASSLWGQAGETQYF.

This rearrangement joins TRBV5-5 to TRBJ1-4; tentatively, D is TRBD1 (6 bases). Deletions cut 4 bases from V and 5 bases from J, with 12 bases between. CDR3 length: 14 amino acids. CDR1 and CDR2 from the germline V gene are SGHKS and YYEKEE (reference sequence). The CDR3 DNA is TGTGCCAGCAGCCAGACAGGATGGAATGAAAAACTGTTTTTT. This encodes CASSQTGWNEKLFF.

This clone was seen a handful of times. This chain connects TRBV11-2 to TRBJ2-3, with 7 bases matching TRBD1. J lost 0 bases, V lost 1 base, and 1 base had no gene match. CDR3 length: 15 amino acids. Germline CDR1 reads SGHAT; CDR2 reads FQNNGV. The DNA of the CDR3 is TGTGCCAGCAGCTTAGTGGGACAGAGCACAGATACGCAGTATTTT. Amino acids: CASSLVGQSTDTQYF. The entire variable domain, with the rest obtained from reference TRBV11-2 and TRBJ2-3, is as follows: EAGVAQSPRYKIIEKRQSVAFWCNPISGHATLYWYQQILGQGPKLLIQFQNNGVVDDSQLPKDRFSAERLKGVDSTLKIQPAKLEDSAVYLCASSLVGQSTDTQYFGPGTRLTVL.

A few counts support this clone. The chain links TRBV19 to TRBJ2-1; TRBD2 matches at 14 bases. The CDR3 totals 15 residues. J gave up 9 bases and V 6 bases, and 7 bases lay outside the gene matches. Germline assignment: CDR1 LNHDA and CDR2 SQIVND (reference sequence). DNA of the CDR3: TGTGCCAGTAGCAGGGGACTAGCGGGAGTAGGTGAGCAGTTCTTC. This gives the protein CASSRGLAGVGEQFF.

This clone was observed a handful of times. V usage is TRBV6-1 and J usage is TRBJ1-2, with a tentative D call TRBD1 (5 bases). There are 14 residues in the CDR3. From germline, CDR1 is MNHNS and CDR2 SASEGT. Trimming stripped 4 bases from V and 5 bases from J, with 14 bases between. The CDR3 bases are TGTGCCAGCAGTGCGCGACAGAGCCTATATGGCTACACCTTC. This translates into CASSARQSLYGYTF.

The gene calls are TRBV27 and TRBJ2-1; 8 positions agree with TRBD2. Trimming cost V 7 bases and J 6 bases; bases outside gene matches: 11. The length of the CDR3 is 15 residues. CDR1 and CDR2 (germline): MNHEY, SMNVEV (reference sequence). The CDR3, as DNA: TGTGCCAGCACCCCGTTGGGACTAGGGCTCAATGAGCAGTTCTTC. It specifies CASTPLGLGLNEQFF.

V is TRBV10-3 and J is TRBJ2-7; D remains unclear. CDR3 size: 14 residues. Germline V gene data show CDR1 as ENHRY and CDR2 as SYGVKD. Trimming removed 2 bases at V and 3 bases at J, with 11 bases between. The CDR3 is CAISEEPSYYEQYF. For the CDR3, the DNA is TGTGCCATCAGTGAGGAGCCGAGCTACTACGAGCAGTACTTC.

This clone appeared a few times. This rearrangement joins TRBV6-5 to TRBJ2-7; 9 positions agree with TRBD1. The CDR3 extends over 15 amino acids. Germline CDR1 and CDR2: MNHEY and SVGAGI. J gave up 1 base and V 6 bases, and 7 bases lay outside the gene matches. The CDR3 sequence: CASRIGTGTSYEQYF. DNA for the CDR3: TGTGCCAGCAGAATTGGGACAGGGACTTCCTACGAGCAGTACTTC.

V and J are TRBV5-4 and TRBJ2-5; D might be TRBD2 (6 bases). CDR1 and CDR2 from the germline V gene are SGHNT and YYREEE (reference sequence). Trimming cost V 5 bases and J 2 bases, with 19 bases left between them. The CDR3 contains 16 residues. The CDR3 DNA is TGTGCCAGCAGTCCTCCCCCCCCGGGAGAACAAGAGACCCAGTACTTC. Translating it yields CASSPPPPGEQETQYF.

Sample share makes this clone medium-sized (0.01 to 0.1%). The chain carries TRBV19 and TRBJ1-1, with D possibly being TRBD1 (5 bases). Trimming removed 2 bases from V and 9 bases from J, with 10 bases in between. Per germline, CDR1 LNHDA and CDR2 SQIVND (reference sequence). The CDR3 runs 12 residues. CDR3 bases: TGTGCCAGTAGTATACAGGGTTTTAAAGCTTTCTTT. Amino acids: CASSIQGFKAFF. Looking up the rest from reference TRBV19 and TRBJ1-1 gives the full variable domain: DGGITQSPKYLFRKEGQNVTLSCEQNLNHDAMYWYRQDPGQGLRLIYYSQIVNDFQKGDIAEGYSVSREKKESFPLTVTSAQKNPTAFYLCASSIQGFKAFFGQGTRLTVV.

The chain has TRBV7-9 and TRBJ1-1, with a possible D match to TRBD1 (5 bases). The length of the CDR3 is 15 residues. CDR1 and CDR2 (germline): SEHNR, FQNEAQ (reference sequence). Trimming took off 9 bases at V and 5 bases at J, with 22 bases between the two ends. CDR3 DNA sequence: TGTGCCAGAAAAAGCCCGTCTGGGGGGGGGACTGAAGCTTTCTTT. Its protein is CARKSPSGGGTEAFF.

The rearrangement uses TRBV10-3 and TRBJ1-2; TRBD1 aligns across 9 bases. The CDR3 contains 15 residues. Trimming cost V 3 bases and J 8 bases; bases outside gene matches: 10. From germline, CDR1 is ENHRY and CDR2 SYGVKD. Written as DNA, the CDR3 is TGTGCCATCAGTGACGCCACAGGGGGCAGATTGGGCTACACCTTC. Amino acid sequence: CAISDATGGRLGYTF.

In this sample, this clone turned up once. J is TRBJ2-2 and V is TRBV28; possibly TRBD2 for D (6 bases). The CDR3 has 15 amino acids. Germline loops: CDR1 MDHEN, CDR2 SYDVKM. Trimming removed 2 bases from V and 1 base from J, with 8 bases in between. CDR3 protein: CASSLTSWNTGELFF. The CDR3 DNA reads as TGTGCCAGCAGTTTAACTAGCTGGAACACCGGGGAGCTGTTTTTT.

This sequence joins TRBV30 and TRBJ1-2; 8 bases match TRBD1. CDR3 size: 14 residues. CDR1 is GTSNPN and CDR2 is SVGIG in the germline V gene (reference sequence). J was trimmed by 6 bases and V by 1 base; bases with no gene match: 7. CDR3 nucleotide sequence: TGTGCCTGGAGTGCCGACAGGGGATACCATGGCTACACCTTC. It specifies CAWSADRGYHGYTF.

J is TRBJ2-7 and V is TRBV5-8, with 10 bases identical to TRBD1. Per germline, CDR1 SGHTS and CDR2 YDEGEE. CDR3 length equals 14 residues. The junction had 4 bases not matched to a gene; V was cut back by 4 bases and J by 3 bases. The CDR3 nucleotides read TGTGCCAGCAGCGGGTGGACAGGGGGCTACGAGCAGTACTTC. It encodes CASSGWTGGYEQYF.

J is TRBJ2-7 and V is TRBV28, with D perhaps TRBD2 (6 bases). Germline lookup yields CDR1 MDHEN and CDR2 SYDVKM. The CDR3 loop spans 15 amino acids. V was cut by 2 bases and J by 3 bases, with 14 bases left in between. The CDR3 DNA reads as TGTGCCAGCAGTTTAATCGGGGGAACTGGCTACGAGCAGTACTTC. This codes for CASSLIGGTGYEQYF.

J is TRBJ2-2 and V is TRBV9; D unclear. V gave up 3 bases and J gave up 3 bases, with 9 bases separating them. The CDR3 is made up of 14 amino acids. From germline, CDR1 is SGDLS and CDR2 YYNGEE. The CDR3 protein is CASSDRLYTGELFF. CDR3 bases: TGTGCCAGCAGCGACCGACTGTACACCGGGGAGCTGTTTTTT. The variable domain in full, completed from reference TRBV9 and TRBJ2-2, reads DSGVTQTPKHLITATGQRVTLRCSPRSGDLSVYWYQQSLDQGLQFLIQYYNGEERAKGNILERFSAQQFPDLHSELNLSSLELGDSALYFCASSDRLYTGELFFGEGSRLTVL.

This clone was detected a few times. The CDR3 protein is CAWSRSDRNMNTEAFF. CDR3 nucleotide sequence: TGTGCCTGGAGCCGATCGGACAGGAACATGAACACTGAAGCTTTCTTT. The rearrangement links TRBV30 to TRBJ1-1; the match to TRBD1 covers 7 bases. The CDR3 extends over 16 amino acids. The germline CDR1 and CDR2 sequences are GTSNPN and SVGIG (reference sequence). V shed 3 bases, J shed 0 bases, and the junction held 10 bases outside the gene matches.

This clone has more than one count but fewer than ten. The rearrangement joins TRBV19 to TRBJ2-1, with D possibly TRBD1 on 5 matching bases. Trimming removed 6 bases from V and 7 bases from J, with 10 bases in between. Germline V gene data show CDR1 as LNHDA and CDR2 as SQIVND (reference sequence). This CDR3 has 12 residues. The CDR3 loop is CASRARGNEQFF. CDR3 nucleotide sequence: TGTGCCAGTAGGGCTAGGGGAAATGAGCAGTTCTTC.

The V and J genes are TRBV7-3 and TRBJ2-7, with a weak D call TRBD1 (6 bases). CDR1 and CDR2 (germline): SGHTA, FQGTGA. The CDR3 length is 13 residues. Trimming shortened V by 2 bases and J by 4 bases, and 9 bases separated the two germline ends. CDR3 coding DNA: TGTGCCAGCAGCTTAGATAGGGGGTACGAGCAGTACTTC. It is translated as CASSLDRGYEQYF.